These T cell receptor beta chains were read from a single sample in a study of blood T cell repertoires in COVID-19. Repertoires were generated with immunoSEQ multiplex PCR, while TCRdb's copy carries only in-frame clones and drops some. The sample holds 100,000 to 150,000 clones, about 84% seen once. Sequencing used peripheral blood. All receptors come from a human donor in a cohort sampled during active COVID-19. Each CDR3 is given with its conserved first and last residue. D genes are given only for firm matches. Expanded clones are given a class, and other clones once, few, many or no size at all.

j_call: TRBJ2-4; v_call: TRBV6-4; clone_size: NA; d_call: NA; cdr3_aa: CASSDREGNIQYF; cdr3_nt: TGTGCCAGCAGCGACAGGGAGGGGAACATTCAGTACTTC
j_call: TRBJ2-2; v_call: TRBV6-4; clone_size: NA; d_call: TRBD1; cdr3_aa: CASSIQGNGELFF; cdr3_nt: TGTGCCAGCAGTATACAGGGGAACGGGGAGCTGTTTTTT
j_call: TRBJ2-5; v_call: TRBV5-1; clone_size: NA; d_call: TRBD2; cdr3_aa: CASSSGLAGAETQYF; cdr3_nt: TGCGCCAGCAGCTCGGGACTAGCGGGAGCTGAGACCCAGTACTTC
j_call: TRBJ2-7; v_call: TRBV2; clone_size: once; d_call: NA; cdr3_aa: CASSDWVSRDEQYF; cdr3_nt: TGTGCCAGCAGTGATTGGGTTTCTCGGGACGAGCAGTACTTC
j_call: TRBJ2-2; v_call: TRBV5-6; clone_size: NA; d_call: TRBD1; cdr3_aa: CASRNRDRAIGELFF; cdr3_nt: TGTGCCAGCAGGAACCGGGACAGGGCAATCGGGGAGCTGTTTTTT
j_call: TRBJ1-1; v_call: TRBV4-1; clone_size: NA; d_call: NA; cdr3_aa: CASSQDPLNSGIWTEAFF; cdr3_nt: TGCGCCAGCAGCCAAGATCCCCTGAACAGCGGTATCTGGACTGAAGCTTTCTTT
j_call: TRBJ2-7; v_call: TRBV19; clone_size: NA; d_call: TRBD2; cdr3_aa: CASSIVSGEGYEQYF; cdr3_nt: TGTGCCAGTAGTATTGTTTCGGGGGAGGGCTACGAGCAGTACTTC
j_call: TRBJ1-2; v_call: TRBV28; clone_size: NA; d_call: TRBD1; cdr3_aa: CASLSLEPGQGGYGYTF; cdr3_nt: TGTGCCAGCCTTTCCCTGGAACCGGGACAGGGAGGCTATGGCTACACCTTC
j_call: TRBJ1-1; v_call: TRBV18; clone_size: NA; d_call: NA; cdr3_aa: CASSPRDNGGDTEAFF; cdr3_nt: TGTGCCAGCTCACCAAGAGATAATGGGGGGGACACTGAAGCTTTCTTT
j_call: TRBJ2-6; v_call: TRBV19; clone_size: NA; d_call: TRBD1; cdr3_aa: CASSIAGTGGASGANVLTF; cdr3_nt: TGTGCCAGTAGTATAGCCGGGACAGGGGGCGCTTCTGGGGCCAACGTCCTGACTTTC
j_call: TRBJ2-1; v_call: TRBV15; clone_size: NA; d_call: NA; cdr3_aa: CATSREGLSAGNEQFF; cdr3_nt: TGTGCCACCAGCAGAGAGGGACTTTCAGCCGGCAATGAGCAGTTCTTC
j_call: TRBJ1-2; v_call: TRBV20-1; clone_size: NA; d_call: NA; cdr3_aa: CSASGGLHGYTF; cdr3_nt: TGCAGTGCTAGTGGGGGGCTGCATGGCTACACCTTC
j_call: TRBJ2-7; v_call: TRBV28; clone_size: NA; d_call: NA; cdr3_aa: CASSLLQGEQYF; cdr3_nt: TGTGCCAGCAGTTTATTGCAGGGGGAGCAGTACTTC
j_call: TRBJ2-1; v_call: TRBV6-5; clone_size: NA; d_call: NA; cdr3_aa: CASNTDSRGSTEQFF; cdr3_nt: TGTGCCAGCAATACCGACTCCCGGGGGAGCACAGAGCAGTTCTTC
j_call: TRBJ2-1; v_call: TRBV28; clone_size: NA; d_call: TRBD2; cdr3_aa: CASSFFVVRSGRNYNEQFF; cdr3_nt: TGTGCCAGCAGTTTTTTTGTAGTTCGGAGCGGGAGAAACTACAATGAGCAGTTCTTC
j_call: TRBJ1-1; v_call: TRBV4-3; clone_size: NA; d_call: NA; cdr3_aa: CASSQGDKRDTEAFF; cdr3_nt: TGCGCCAGCAGCCAAGGGGACAAGAGGGACACTGAAGCTTTCTTT
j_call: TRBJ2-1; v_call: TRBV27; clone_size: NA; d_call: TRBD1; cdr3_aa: CASSLIPPVQGALIEQFF; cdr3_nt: TGTGCCAGCAGTTTAATACCCCCCGTACAGGGGGCGCTTATTGAGCAGTTCTTC
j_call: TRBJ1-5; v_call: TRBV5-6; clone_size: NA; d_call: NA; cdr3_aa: CASSLRSSNQPQHF; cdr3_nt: TGTGCCAGCAGCTTGAGGAGTAGCAATCAGCCCCAGCATTTT
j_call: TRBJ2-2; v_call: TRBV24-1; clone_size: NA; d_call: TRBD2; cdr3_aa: CATSERAGYTGELFF; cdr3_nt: TGTGCCACCAGTGAAAGAGCGGGATACACCGGGGAGCTGTTTTTT
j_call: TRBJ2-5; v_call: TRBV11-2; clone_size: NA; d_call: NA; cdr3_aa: CASSPLLAPQETQYF; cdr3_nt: TGTGCCAGCAGCCCACTACTAGCCCCCCAAGAGACCCAGTACTTC
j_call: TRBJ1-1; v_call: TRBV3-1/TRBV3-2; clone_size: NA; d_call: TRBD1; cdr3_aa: CASSRGQGRNTEAFF; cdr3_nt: TGTGCCAGCAGCCGCGGACAGGGGAGGAACACTGAAGCTTTCTTT
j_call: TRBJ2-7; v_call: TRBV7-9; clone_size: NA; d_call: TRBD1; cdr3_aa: CASSLLQGDLAYEQYF; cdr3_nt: TGTGCCAGCAGCCTTTTACAGGGGGACCTAGCCTACGAGCAGTACTTC
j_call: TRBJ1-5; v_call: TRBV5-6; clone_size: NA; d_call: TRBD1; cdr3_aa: CASSLTGTGSNQPQHF; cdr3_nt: TGTGCCAGCAGCTTGACCGGGACAGGGAGCAATCAGCCCCAGCATTTT
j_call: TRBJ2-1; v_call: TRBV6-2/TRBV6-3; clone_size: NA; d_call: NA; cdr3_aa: CASSSNSYNEQFF; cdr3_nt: TGTGCCAGCAGTTCAAACTCCTACAATGAGCAGTTCTTC
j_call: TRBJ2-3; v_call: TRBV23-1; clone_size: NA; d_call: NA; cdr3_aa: CASSQSLGPSDWSTDTQYF; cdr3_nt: TGCGCCAGCAGTCAATCATTGGGGCCTAGCGATTGGAGCACAGATACGCAGTATTTT
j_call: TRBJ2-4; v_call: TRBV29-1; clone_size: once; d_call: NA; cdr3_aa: CSVETKGRGGNIQYF; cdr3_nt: TGCAGCGTTGAAACTAAGGGGCGCGGTGGAAACATTCAGTACTTC
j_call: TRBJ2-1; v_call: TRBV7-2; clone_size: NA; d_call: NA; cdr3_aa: CASSLVPDNEQFF; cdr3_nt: TGTGCCAGCAGCTTGGTCCCGGACAATGAGCAGTTCTTC
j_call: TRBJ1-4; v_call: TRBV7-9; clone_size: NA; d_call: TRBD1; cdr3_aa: CASSLTGGDEKLFF; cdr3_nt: TGTGCCAGCAGCTTAACAGGGGGTGATGAAAAACTGTTTTTT
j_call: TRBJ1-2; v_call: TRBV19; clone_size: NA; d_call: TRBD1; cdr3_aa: CASSDLGTGVSVPYGYTF; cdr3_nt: TGTGCCAGTAGTGACTTGGGGACAGGGGTTTCCGTCCCTTATGGCTACACCTTC
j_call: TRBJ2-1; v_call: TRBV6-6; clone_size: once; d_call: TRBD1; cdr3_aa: CASSQRLRQGDNEQFF; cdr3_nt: TGTGCCAGCAGTCAGCGACTGAGACAGGGGGACAATGAGCAGTTCTTC
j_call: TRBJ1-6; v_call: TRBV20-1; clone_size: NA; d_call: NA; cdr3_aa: CSAGLNSPLHF; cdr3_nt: TGCAGTGCTGGACTGAATTCACCCCTCCACTTT
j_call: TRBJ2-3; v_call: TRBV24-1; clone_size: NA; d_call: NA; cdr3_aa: CATSDPRGRTDTQYF; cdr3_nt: TGTGCCACCAGTGATCCGCGGGGCCGCACAGATACGCAGTATTTT
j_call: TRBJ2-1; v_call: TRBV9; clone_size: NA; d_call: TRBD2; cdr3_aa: CASSVGLAGINEQFF; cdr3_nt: TGTGCCAGCAGCGTAGGACTAGCGGGGATCAATGAGCAGTTCTTC
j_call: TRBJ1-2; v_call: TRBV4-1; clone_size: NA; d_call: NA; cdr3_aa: CASRTVGGYGYTF; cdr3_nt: TGCGCCAGCAGAACTGTCGGGGGCTATGGCTACACCTTC
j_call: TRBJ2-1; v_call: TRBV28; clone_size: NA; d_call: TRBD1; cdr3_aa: CASSDLGQGAREFF; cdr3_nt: TGTGCCAGCAGTGATCTGGGACAGGGGGCCAGGGAGTTCTTC
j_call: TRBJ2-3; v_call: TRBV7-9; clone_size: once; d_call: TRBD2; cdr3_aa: CASSYSGGKGYF; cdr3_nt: TGTGCCAGCAGCTATAGCGGGGGAAAGGGGTATTTT
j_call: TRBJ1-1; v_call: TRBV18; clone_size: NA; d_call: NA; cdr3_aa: CASSPLQGDTEAFF; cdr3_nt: TGTGCCAGCTCACCTTTACAGGGAGACACTGAAGCTTTCTTT
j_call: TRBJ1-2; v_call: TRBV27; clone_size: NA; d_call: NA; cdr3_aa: CASSPRSNYGYTF; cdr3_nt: TGTGCCAGCAGCCCTCGCAGTAACTATGGCTACACCTTC
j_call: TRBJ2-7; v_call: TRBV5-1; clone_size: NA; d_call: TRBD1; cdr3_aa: CASRASRGSSEQYF; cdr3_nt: TGCGCCAGCAGGGCCTCCAGGGGGTCCAGCGAGCAGTACTTC
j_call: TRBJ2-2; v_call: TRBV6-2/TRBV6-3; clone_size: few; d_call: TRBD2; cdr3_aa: CASTPVGGGPRELFF; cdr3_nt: TGTGCCAGCACCCCAGTCGGGGGGGGGCCAAGGGAGCTGTTTTTT
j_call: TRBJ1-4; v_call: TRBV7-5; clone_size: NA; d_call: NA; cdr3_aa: CARSTRTGRSEKLFF; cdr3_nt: TGTGCCAGAAGCACCCGGACAGGGAGGAGTGAAAAACTGTTTTTT
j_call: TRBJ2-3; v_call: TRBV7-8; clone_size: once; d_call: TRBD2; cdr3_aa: CASSSAGGRVGTQYF; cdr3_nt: TGTGCCAGCAGCTCTGCCGGCGGGAGGGTTGGTACGCAGTATTTT
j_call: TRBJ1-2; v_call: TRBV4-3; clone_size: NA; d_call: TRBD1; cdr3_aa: CASSDGTGAPYYGYTF; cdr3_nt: TGCGCCAGCAGCGACGGGACAGGGGCCCCCTACTATGGCTACACCTTC
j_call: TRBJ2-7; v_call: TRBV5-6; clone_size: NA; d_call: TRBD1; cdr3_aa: CASKWKGQGPHEQYF; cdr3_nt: TGTGCCAGCAAATGGAAGGGACAGGGCCCTCACGAGCAGTACTTC
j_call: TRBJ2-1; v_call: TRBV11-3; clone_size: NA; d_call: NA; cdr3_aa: CASSFGGLYNEQFF; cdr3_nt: TGTGCCAGCAGCTTCGGTGGACTCTACAATGAGCAGTTCTTC
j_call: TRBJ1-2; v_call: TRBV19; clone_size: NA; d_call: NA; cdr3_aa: CASNSHYGYTF; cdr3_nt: TGTGCCAGTAACAGTCACTATGGCTACACCTTC
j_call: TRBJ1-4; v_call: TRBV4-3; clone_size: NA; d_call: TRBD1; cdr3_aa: CASSVDRGGLATNEKLFF; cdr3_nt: TGCGCCAGCAGCGTAGACAGGGGAGGTTTGGCGACTAATGAAAAACTGTTTTTT
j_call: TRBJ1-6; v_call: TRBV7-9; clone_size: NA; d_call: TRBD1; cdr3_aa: CASSLGQGGGSPLHF; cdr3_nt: TGTGCCAGCAGCTTGGGACAGGGAGGGGGTTCACCCCTCCACTTT
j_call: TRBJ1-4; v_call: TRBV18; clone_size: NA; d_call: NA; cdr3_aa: CASSQHVSNEKLFF; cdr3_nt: TGTGCCAGCTCACAACATGTTTCTAATGAAAAACTGTTTTTT
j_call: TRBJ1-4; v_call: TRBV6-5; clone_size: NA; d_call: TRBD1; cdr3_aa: CASSPGTVGEKLFF; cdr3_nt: TGTGCCAGCAGCCCCGGGACAGTAGGTGAAAAACTGTTTTTT
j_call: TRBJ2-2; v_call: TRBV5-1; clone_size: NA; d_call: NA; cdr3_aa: CASSSLNTGELFF; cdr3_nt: TGCGCCAGCAGCTCCCTAAACACCGGGGAGCTGTTTTTT
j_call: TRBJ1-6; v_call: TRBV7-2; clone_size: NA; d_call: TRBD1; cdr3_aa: CASTDYRGYNSPLHF; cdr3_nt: TGTGCCAGCACCGACTACAGGGGCTATAATTCACCCCTCCACTTT